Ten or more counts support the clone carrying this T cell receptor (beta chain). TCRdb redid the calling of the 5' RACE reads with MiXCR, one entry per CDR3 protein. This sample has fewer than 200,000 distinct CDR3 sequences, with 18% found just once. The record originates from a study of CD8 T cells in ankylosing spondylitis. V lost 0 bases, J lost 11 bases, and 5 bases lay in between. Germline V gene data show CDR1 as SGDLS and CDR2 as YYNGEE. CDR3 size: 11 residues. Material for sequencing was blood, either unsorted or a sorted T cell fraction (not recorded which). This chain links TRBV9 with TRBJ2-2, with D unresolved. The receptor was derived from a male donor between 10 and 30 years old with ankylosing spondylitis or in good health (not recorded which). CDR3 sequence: CASSVDGELFF. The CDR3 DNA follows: TGTGCCAGCAGCGTAGACGGAGAGCTGTTTTTT.